These 16 T cell receptor beta chains were sequenced from one sample in a study of blood T cell repertoires in COVID-19 (dated by TCRdb to 2018 to 2021). Preparation of the library involved the immunoSEQ multiplex PCR assay. Entries here come from immuneACCESS through TCRdb and include only in-frame sequences with V and J called. Some clones fail to appear in such tables; in the studies checked, an unresolved V gene covers under half of the shortfall, and the cause of the remainder is unknown. For this sample the table gives around 30,000 clones, of which over 75% were detected only once. 13% of the sample comes from the top ten. The sample was peripheral blood. Receptors originate from a human donor in a cohort sampled during active COVID-19. The donor label of this sample is uncertain.

This sequence joins TRBV29-1 and TRBJ2-1; D is perhaps TRBD2 (7 bases). Germline CDR1 SQVTM, CDR2 ANQGSEA. Trimming removed 3 bases at V and 8 bases at J, with 17 bases between. The CDR3 is 14 amino acids. The CDR3 DNA reads TGCAGCGTTGATTTCGGGGGGCTAGTTGATGAGCAGTTCTTC. The encoded protein is CSVDFGGLVDEQFF.

This chain links TRBV5-4 with TRBJ2-4; D may be TRBD2 (6 bases). Looked up from germline, CDR1 is SGHNT and CDR2 is YYREEE (reference sequence). The CDR3 spans 15 residues. V was clipped by 6 bases and J by 0 bases, with 13 bases between them. In DNA form, the CDR3 reads TGTGCCAGCACCCTAGGAGGGGTAGCCAAAAACATTCAGTACTTC. It translates to CASTLGGVAKNIQYF.

The chain carries TRBV11-1 and TRBJ2-1, with D possibly TRBD1 on 6 matching bases. The CDR3 spans 15 residues. V lost 6 bases to trimming and J lost 4 bases, with 16 bases between them. Germline V gives CDR1 SGHAT, CDR2 FQDESV (reference sequence). The CDR3 DNA is TGTGCCAGCAGGGCCGGACGGACAGCTTACAATGAGCAGTTCTTC. It codes for CASRAGRTAYNEQFF.

CDR3 residues: CASSLLALGETQYF. The CDR3 nucleotides read TGCGCCAGCAGCTTACTAGCTCTGGGGGAGACCCAGTACTTC. The V gene is TRBV5-1, the J gene TRBJ2-5, with D perhaps TRBD2 (6 bases). The CDR3 has 14 amino acids. Germline CDR1 is SGHRS and CDR2 is YFSETQ. The ends were cut back, 2 bases at V and 5 bases at J, with 13 bases in the middle.

The chain's CDR3 is CASSEQEGWNTEAFF. CDR3 coding DNA: TGTGCCAGCAGTGAACAGGAGGGGTGGAACACTGAAGCTTTCTTT. The chain has TRBV7-9 and TRBJ1-1; tentative D call: TRBD1 (5 bases). Trimming cost V 6 bases and J 1 base, with 15 bases left between them. Per the germline V gene, CDR1 is SEHNR and CDR2 is FQNEAQ (reference sequence). The CDR3 has 15 residues.

This clone was counted once. The J gene is TRBJ2-3, the V gene TRBV18; a weak D match, TRBD2 (6 bases). Trimming stripped 6 bases from V and 2 bases from J, with 12 bases between. CDR1 and CDR2 from the germline V gene are KGHSH and LQKENI. There are 14 residues in the CDR3. The CDR3 nucleotides are TGTGCCAGCTCTTACGGAGGGGTCACAGATACGCAGTATTTT. It is translated as CASSYGGVTDTQYF.

V and J are TRBV5-1 and TRBJ2-1; 11 bases are a match to TRBD2. The ends lost 1 base at V and 10 bases at J; junction bases unmatched: 10. The CDR3 runs to 16 residues. The germline V gene encodes CDR1 SGHRS and CDR2 YFSETQ. The CDR3 region is CASSLTSGGPTMEQFF. CDR3 bases: TGCGCCAGCAGCTTGACTAGCGGGGGACCTACAATGGAGCAGTTCTTC.

The V gene is TRBV6-4, the J gene TRBJ1-5; the D gene is possibly TRBD1 (5 bases). Trimming pared 5 bases from V and 7 bases from J, leaving 12 bases between. This CDR3 region has 13 residues. Germline V gene sequence: CDR1 MRHNA, CDR2 SNTAGT. CDR3 in amino acids: CASSSGRDQPQHF. CDR3 nucleotide sequence: TGTGCCAGCAGTTCGGGGCGGGACCAGCCCCAGCATTTT.

The chain recombines TRBV4-1 with TRBJ1-1; possible D gene TRBD1, 6 bases. V lost 5 bases, J lost 5 bases, and 18 bases lay in between. This CDR3 region has 15 residues. CDR1 is MGHRA and CDR2 is YSYEKL in the germline V gene. The CDR3 here is CASSITGRGGTEAFF. The CDR3 DNA sequence: TGCGCCAGCAGCATTACAGGGCGGGGGGGTACTGAAGCTTTCTTT.

This chain uses TRBV7-3 with TRBJ2-5; 15 nucleotides line up with TRBD2. The junction had 0 bases not matched to a gene; V was cut back by 2 bases and J by 5 bases. CDR1 is SGHTA, CDR2 FQGTGA, per germline. The CDR3 length is 15 residues. CDR3 nucleotide sequence: TGTGCCAGCAGCTTAGGGACTAGCGGGAGGGAGACCCAGTACTTC. Encoded protein: CASSLGTSGRETQYF.

This clone was observed once. Sequence at one end of the junction differs from germline and may be a read error. This sequence joins TRBV7-7 and TRBJ2-1; TRBD2 matches 9 bases. From germline, CDR1 is SSHAT and CDR2 FNYEAQ (reference sequence). This CDR3 is 15 amino acids long. The DNA for the CDR3 is TGTGCTAGCAGCAGGGGGAGCGGGGGGTACAATGAGCAGTTCTTC. This sequence encodes CASSRGSGGYNEQFF. Variable domain in full (rest from reference TRBV7-7 and TRBJ2-1): GAGVSQSPRYKVTKRGQDVTLRCDPISSHATLYWYQQALGQGPEFLTYFNYEAQPDKSGLPSDRFSAERPEGSISTLTIQRTEQRDSAMYRCASSRGSGGYNEQFFGPGTRLTVL.

This chain links TRBV19 with TRBJ1-6, with TRBD1 identical over 10 bases. Germline values: CDR1 LNHDA, CDR2 SQIVND (reference sequence). J was trimmed by 7 bases and V by 4 bases; bases with no gene match: 4. The CDR3 covers 15 residues. The chain's CDR3 is CASSTGTGDNSPLHF. In nucleotides, the CDR3 is TGTGCCAGTAGTACGGGGACAGGGGACAATTCACCCCTCCACTTT. The variable domain in full, completed from reference TRBV19 and TRBJ1-6, reads DGGITQSPKYLFRKEGQNVTLSCEQNLNHDAMYWYRQDPGQGLRLIYYSQIVNDFQKGDIAEGYSVSREKKESFPLTVTSAQKNPTAFYLCASSTGTGDNSPLHFGNGTRLTVT.

The chain carries TRBV5-8 and TRBJ2-5; D is unresolved. The germline V gene encodes CDR1 SGHTS and CDR2 YDEGEE. Trimming cost V 4 bases and J 6 bases, with 22 bases left between them. The CDR3 totals 16 residues. The chain's CDR3 is CASSRPADLPLKTQYF. The CDR3 nucleotides read TGTGCCAGCAGCCGCCCCGCTGACTTGCCGTTGAAGACCCAGTACTTC.

The chain carries TRBV12-3 or TRBV12-4 and TRBJ2-5; tentatively, D is TRBD2 (6 bases). V was clipped by 8 bases and J by 1 base, with 11 bases between them. The CDR3 runs 13 residues. The CDR3 spells CASSSSAQETQYF. Written as DNA, the CDR3 is TGTGCCAGCTCTTCTAGCGCCCAAGAGACCCAGTACTTC.

The V and J genes are TRBV14 and TRBJ2-5, with a possible D match to TRBD2 (5 bases). With 4 bases removed from V and 4 bases from J, the gap between germline ends came to 13 bases. The CDR3 contains 14 residues. CDR1 is SGHDN and CDR2 is FVKESK in the germline V gene. The CDR3 DNA is TGTGCCAGCAGCCCGACTACTATCGGAGAGACCCAGTACTTC. It is translated as CASSPTTIGETQYF.

The chain uses TRBV7-2 and TRBJ2-3, with TRBD2 as a possible D gene (6 bases). V was cut by 1 base and J by 1 base, with 9 bases left in between. In germline, CDR1 is SGHTA, CDR2 FQGNSA. CDR3 length: 15 amino acids. The CDR3 DNA reads as TGTGCCAGCAGCTTAGTGCGGGGCCGCACAGATACGCAGTATTTT. This gives the protein CASSLVRGRTDTQYF.